This T cell receptor beta chain was identified in a study of monozygotic twins with inflammatory bowel disease. General study results and limits: IBD-affected twins scored below their healthy co-twins in TCRbeta diversity (inverse Simpson).

With regard to this clonotype: Its antigen is still unknown.

Two nested PCRs, run for around 15 and 10 cycles, were applied to TCRalpha and TCRbeta cDNA. Each CDR3 protein gets one entry in TCRdb, which reprocessed the 5' RACE reads and gives no DNA. The table for this sample gives about 380,000 distinct CDR3 sequences. This CDR3 spans 16 amino acids. Germline assignment: CDR1 LGHNA and CDR2 YSLEER. The specimen was blood. This receptor was taken from a human donor with ulcerative colitis or Crohn's disease, or a healthy co-twin of an affected twin (not recorded which). The rearrangement joins TRBV4-3 to TRBJ2-2. The CDR3 here is CASSQERTVNPGELFF.